The rows below give T cell receptor beta chains drawn from one sample of a study of T cells after yellow fever vaccination. TCRdb re-called the 5' RACE reads with MiXCR, one entry per CDR3 protein. The sample shows about 180,000 distinct CDR3 sequences, approximately 6.2% of them seen only once. The source material was CD4+ T cells sorted from PBMCs, sampled on the day of the first yellow fever vaccination. The source of these receptors is a man between 18 and 35 years old who received the YFV17D yellow fever vaccine. The CDR3 runs from the conserved cysteine through the conserved F or W. The D gene is left open where the match is weak. A row's size may be missing; if present it is once, few, many or a size class.

CDR3nt	CDR3aa	abundance	v_gene	d_gene	j_gene
TGTGCCAGCAAACTAGACCCCCGGAGCACTGAAGCTTTCTTT	CASKLDPRSTEAFF	many	TRBV12-3/TRBV12-4	.	TRBJ1-1
TGTGCCAGCAGGAAAGACACCGACACTGAAGCTTTCTTT	CASRKDTDTEAFF	.	TRBV12-3/TRBV12-4	.	TRBJ1-1
TGCAGTGCTCGCGACAGGGTGCGATACAATGAGCAGTTCTTC	CSARDRVRYNEQFF	many	TRBV20-1	TRBD1	TRBJ2-1
TGCGCCAGCAGCTTGTCGCCAGTTTATGGCTACACCTTC	CASSLSPVYGYTF	.	TRBV5-1	.	TRBJ1-2
TGTGCCAGCAGTTTCGACAGGTTTAATTATCAGTCGGATTCACCCCTCCACTTT	CASSFDRFNYQSDSPLHF	few	TRBV12-3/TRBV12-4	.	TRBJ1-6
TGTGCCAGCAGTTCGTCCCGGGACAGGGGGCGAGAGACCCAGTACTTC	CASSSSRDRGRETQYF	.	TRBV6-5	TRBD1	TRBJ2-5
TGTGCCAGCAGTTCTGCAGGGGATGAGCAGTTCTTC	CASSSAGDEQFF	many	TRBV12-3/TRBV12-4	.	TRBJ2-1
TGCGCCAGCAGCTTGGAACCTAGGTACAATGAGCAGTTCTTC	CASSLEPRYNEQFF	few	TRBV5-1	.	TRBJ2-1
TGTGCCAGCAGTTCCTCCCGGTCGGTGGAGACCCAGTACTTC	CASSSSRSVETQYF	few	TRBV25-1	.	TRBJ2-5
TGCGCCAGCAGCGCTGACGAGGGCTACTACGAGCAGTACTTC	CASSADEGYYEQYF	once	TRBV5-1	.	TRBJ2-7
TGCGCCAGCAGCACCGGGATAGCGGGGGCCTCCTACGAGCAGTACTTC	CASSTGIAGASYEQYF	few	TRBV4-1	TRBD2	TRBJ2-7
TGTGCCAGCGGGCAGGAGCGGGAAAGCACAGATACGCAGTATTTT	CASGQERESTDTQYF	many	TRBV2	TRBD2	TRBJ2-3
TGTGCCAGCAGCTTGGGGGGGCAGGCGGAGACCCAGTACTTC	CASSLGGQAETQYF	.	TRBV7-2	.	TRBJ2-5
TGTGCCAGCAGTTACGGGCCAGTATCCTACAATGAGCAGTTCTTC	CASSYGPVSYNEQFF	.	TRBV6-5	.	TRBJ2-1
TGCGCCAGCAGCCAACTTTATCCCCCCCCGATCGGCTACAATGAGCAGTTCTTC	CASSQLYPPPIGYNEQFF	.	TRBV4-1	.	TRBJ2-1
TGTGCCAGCAGCCAACAGGGGGCGTCCGATGGCTACACCTTC	CASSQQGASDGYTF	.	TRBV3-1	TRBD1	TRBJ1-2
TGTGCCAGCTCCCATTTGGACAGGAACTATGGCTACACCTTC	CASSHLDRNYGYTF	.	TRBV6-1	TRBD1	TRBJ1-2
TGTGCCAGCAGCGTAGACGTTGGGGTTGGTGAAAAACTGTTTTTT	CASSVDVGVGEKLFF	.	TRBV9	.	TRBJ1-4
TGCGCCAGCAGCCTAAAGCGGGGGAACACCGGGGAGCTGTTTTTT	CASSLKRGNTGELFF	.	TRBV4-3	TRBD2	TRBJ2-2
TGTGCCACCAGCTTAAGGGGGGCGAATAACCATGAGCAGTTCTTC	CATSLRGANNHEQFF	few	TRBV24-1	.	TRBJ2-1
TGCAGTGCTAGAGGACGGAACAATGAGCAGTTCTTC	CSARGRNNEQFF	few	TRBV20-1	.	TRBJ2-1
TGCGCCAGCAGCCAAGTCGTACAGGGAATTGGAGGCTACACCTTC	CASSQVVQGIGGYTF	.	TRBV4-3	.	TRBJ1-2
TGTGCCAGCAGTCTCAGGACTAGGCCAGATACGCAGTATTTT	CASSLRTRPDTQYF	.	TRBV27	TRBD2	TRBJ2-3
TGTGCCAGCAGCCTCCTGGGGCAGGGTTACAATGAGCAGTTCTTC	CASSLLGQGYNEQFF	.	TRBV5-4	.	TRBJ2-1
TGTGCCAGCAGCCCTACTAGCGGGGAGTATAATGAGCAGTTCTTC	CASSPTSGEYNEQFF	many	TRBV7-7	TRBD2	TRBJ2-1
TGTGCCAGCAGTTTAACGGGGACCGGCTACACCTTC	CASSLTGTGYTF	.	TRBV12-3/TRBV12-4	.	TRBJ1-2
TGTGCCAGCAGCTTGAACAGACTACAAGGGCCAGATACGCAGTATTTT	CASSLNRLQGPDTQYF	many	TRBV5-4	.	TRBJ2-3
TGTGCCAGCAGGCGACACCCTAGCACAGATACGCAGTATTTT	CASRRHPSTDTQYF	few	TRBV6-5	.	TRBJ2-3